One sample yielded the 3 T cell receptor beta chains listed below, sequenced in a study of early T cells in non-severe SARS-CoV-2 infection. TCRdb re-analysed the 5' RACE reads in MiXCR, keeping a single row per CDR3 protein. The data show more than 85,000 distinct CDR3 sequences, with around 13% seen just once and 6% to 7.5% held by the top ten. Sequenced material: whole blood. These receptors were obtained from an adult who was a healthcare worker with PCR-confirmed SARS-CoV-2 infection or an uninfected control (not recorded which).

The CDR3 sequence: CASSHRTSGSNEQYF. The CDR3 DNA reads TGTGCCAGCAGCCACCGGACTAGCGGGAGTAACGAGCAGTACTTC. The J gene is TRBJ2-7, the V gene TRBV13; 13 bases line up with TRBD2. V trimming: 5 bases; J trimming: 5 bases; junction bases outside the gene matches: 6. CDR3 size: 15 residues. Germline V lookup: CDR1 PRHDT, CDR2 FYEKMQ (reference sequence).

This clonotype was seen more than once but under ten times. The V and J genes are TRBV7-9 and TRBJ2-3; 7 nucleotides match TRBD2. Losses at the gene ends were 11 bases for V and 0 bases for J; bases not matched to a gene: 5. There are 13 residues in the CDR3. Germline-derived CDR1 and CDR2 are SEHNR and FQNEAQ (reference sequence). CDR3 amino acids: CAVGSGSTDTQYF. In nucleotides, the CDR3 is TGTGCCGTGGGTAGCGGGAGCACAGATACGCAGTATTTT. The complete variable domain, with remaining parts taken from reference TRBV7-9 and TRBJ2-3, reads DTGVSQNPRHKITKRGQNVTFRCDPISEHNRLYWYRQTLGQGPEFLTYFQNEAQLEKSRLLSDRFSAERPKGSFSTLEIQRTEQGDSAMYLCAVGSGSTDTQYFGPGTRLTVL.

This clonotype was observed a few times. The V and J genes are TRBV5-4 and TRBJ2-7, with D possibly being TRBD1 (5 bases). The CDR3 totals 14 residues. Germline values: CDR1 SGHNT, CDR2 YYREEE (reference sequence). V was pared by 2 bases and J by 0 bases, with 9 bases between. The CDR3 sequence: CASSLRGRSYEQYF. The CDR3, as DNA: TGTGCCAGCAGCTTAAGGGGCCGCTCCTACGAGCAGTACTTC. Together with reference TRBV5-4 and TRBJ2-7, the CDR3 gives the full variable domain: ETGVTQSPTHLIKTRGQQVTLRCSSQSGHNTVSWYQQALGQGPQFIFQYYREEENGRGNFPPRFSGLQFPNYSSELNVNALELDDSALYLCASSLRGRSYEQYFGPGTRLTVT.